The T cell receptor (beta chain) under discussion was sequenced for a study of shared clonotypes between healthy human individuals. General observations from the study: Naive subsets typically showed greater estimated richness than memory subsets. Genetic and exposure-history diversity was limited by the few donors.

This was a deep-level run. Some clones are missing from TCRdb's copy, which holds only in-frame ones; the method was immunoSEQ multiplex PCR. Seen here are under 1,900,000 clones, 97% to 99% observed once, and the top ten hold 0.3% to 0.45%. Germline CDR1 KGHSH, CDR2 LQKENI. This CDR3 is built from 17 residues. Unmatched junction bases numbered 13, after V lost 2 bases and J lost 7 bases. Concerning this clone itself: What it binds is not known.

The clonotype comes from a young man in good health. The material sequenced was naive CD4+ T cells sorted from blood. Subset specified: CD45RA+ positively selected. The chain couples TRBV18 to TRBJ2-1, with 8 bases that match TRBD2. Written as DNA, the CDR3 is TGTGCCAGCTCACCAAAACCCACGGCGGGAGGAGGGAATGAGCAGTTCTTC. The encoded protein is CASSPKPTAGGGNEQFF.